The entry below describes one T cell receptor beta chain. Its specificity is not known. The data stem from a study of neurological immune-mediated disorders. Germline loops: CDR1 SGHVS, CDR2 FQNEAQ. The CDR3 covers 18 residues. Trimming took 5 bases from V and 1 from J, leaving 20 bases between them. Study conclusions and caveats: Patients with HTLV-1-associated myelopathy showed the most TCR clonal expansion. Those with multiple sclerosis showed the least, falling below healthy controls.

TCRdb used MiXCR to reprocess the 5' RACE reads, holding one entry per CDR3 protein. The data hold around 69,000 distinct CDR3 sequences, with less than 5.5% observed a single time. The V gene is TRBV7-8, the J gene TRBJ2-2; D perhaps matches TRBD1 (6 bases). Sequencing was done on a sample of PBMCs. The origin of this receptor is a man aged 25 to 45 with multiple sclerosis. The CDR3 protein is CASSRHPIRGRNTGELFF. CDR3 coding DNA: TGTGCCAGCAGCCGACACCCCATTAGGGGGAGGAACACCGGGGAGCTGTTTTTT.